Sequencing of this TCR beta chain was carried out in a study of shared clonotypes between healthy human individuals. This clone has a single count. The likely explanation is a read error, given a far larger clone one base away. TCRdb's table, derived via immunoSEQ multiplex PCR, lists solely in-frame clones and lacks some. The profile shows more than 550,000 clones, 72% of them singletons. J gave up 0 bases and V 3 bases, and 2 bases lay outside the gene matches. The CDR3 loop spans 16 amino acids. Germline V CDR1 and CDR2: SGHAT, FQNNGV. Sequenced: memory CD4+ T cells sorted from blood. Subset noted: CD45RA-negative fraction. This TCR was recovered from a woman in her thirties in good health. The chain links TRBV11-2 to TRBJ2-2; 9 bases line up with TRBD2. In nucleotides, the CDR3 is TGTGCCAGCAGCTTTGGCGGGAGGGCGAACACCGGGGAGCTGTTTTTT. Amino acid sequence: CASSFGGRANTGELFF. The whole variable domain, filled in from reference TRBV11-2 and TRBJ2-2, reads EAGVAQSPRYKIIEKRQSVAFWCNPISGHATLYWYQQILGQGPKLLIQFQNNGVVDDSQLPKDRFSAERLKGVDSTLKIQPAKLEDSAVYLCASSFGGRANTGELFFGEGSRLTVL.